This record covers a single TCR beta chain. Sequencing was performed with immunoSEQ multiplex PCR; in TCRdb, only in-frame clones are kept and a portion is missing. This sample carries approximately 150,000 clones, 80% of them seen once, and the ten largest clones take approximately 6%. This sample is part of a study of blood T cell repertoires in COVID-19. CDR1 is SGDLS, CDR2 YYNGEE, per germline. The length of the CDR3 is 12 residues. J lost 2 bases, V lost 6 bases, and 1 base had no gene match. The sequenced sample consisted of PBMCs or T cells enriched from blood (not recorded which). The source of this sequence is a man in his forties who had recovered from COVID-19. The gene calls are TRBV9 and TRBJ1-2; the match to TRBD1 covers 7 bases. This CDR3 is CASKGANYGYTF. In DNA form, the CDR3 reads TGTGCCAGCAAGGGGGCGAACTATGGCTACACCTTC.